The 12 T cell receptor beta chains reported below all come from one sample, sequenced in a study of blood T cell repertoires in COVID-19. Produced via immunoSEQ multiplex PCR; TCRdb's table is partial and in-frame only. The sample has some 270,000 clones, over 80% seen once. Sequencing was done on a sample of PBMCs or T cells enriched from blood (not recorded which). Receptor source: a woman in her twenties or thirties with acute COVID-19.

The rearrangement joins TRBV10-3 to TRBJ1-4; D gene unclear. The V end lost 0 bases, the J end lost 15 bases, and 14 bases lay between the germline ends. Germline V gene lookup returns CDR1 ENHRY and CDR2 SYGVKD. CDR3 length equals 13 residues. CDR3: CAISESKGEVMFF. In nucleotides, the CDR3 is TGTGCCATCAGTGAGTCGAAGGGAGAGGTGATGTTTTTT.

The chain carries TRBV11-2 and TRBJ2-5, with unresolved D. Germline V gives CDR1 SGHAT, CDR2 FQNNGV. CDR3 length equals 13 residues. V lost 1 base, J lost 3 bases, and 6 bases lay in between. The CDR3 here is CASSLGAEETQYF. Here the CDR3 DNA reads TGTGCCAGCAGCTTAGGCGCCGAAGAGACCCAGTACTTC.

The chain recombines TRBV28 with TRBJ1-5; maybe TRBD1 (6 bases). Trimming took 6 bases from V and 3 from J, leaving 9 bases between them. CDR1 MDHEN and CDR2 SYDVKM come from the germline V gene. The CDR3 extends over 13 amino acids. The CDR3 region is CASRDRPNQPQHF. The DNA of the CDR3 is TGTGCCAGCAGAGACAGGCCCAATCAGCCCCAGCATTTT.

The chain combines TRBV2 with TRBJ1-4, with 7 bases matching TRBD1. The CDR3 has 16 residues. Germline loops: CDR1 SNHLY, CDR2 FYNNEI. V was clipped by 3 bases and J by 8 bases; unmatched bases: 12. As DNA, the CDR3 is TGTGCCAGCAGTGATCTGGACAGGAAGGTTAAAGAAAAACTGTTTTTT. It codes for CASSDLDRKVKEKLFF.

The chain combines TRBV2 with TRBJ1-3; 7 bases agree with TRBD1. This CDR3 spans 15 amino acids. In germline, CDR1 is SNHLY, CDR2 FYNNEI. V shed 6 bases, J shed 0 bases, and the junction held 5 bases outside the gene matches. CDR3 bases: TGTGCCAGCAGCGGAGAGGGGGCCTCTGGAAACACCATATATTTT. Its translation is CASSGEGASGNTIYF.

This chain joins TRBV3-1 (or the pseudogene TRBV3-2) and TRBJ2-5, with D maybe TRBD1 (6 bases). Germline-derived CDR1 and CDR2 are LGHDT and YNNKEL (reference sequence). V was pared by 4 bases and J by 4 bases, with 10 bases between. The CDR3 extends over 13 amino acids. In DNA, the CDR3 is TGTGCCAGCAGCCCCACAGGGAGAGAGACCCAGTACTTC. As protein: CASSPTGRETQYF.

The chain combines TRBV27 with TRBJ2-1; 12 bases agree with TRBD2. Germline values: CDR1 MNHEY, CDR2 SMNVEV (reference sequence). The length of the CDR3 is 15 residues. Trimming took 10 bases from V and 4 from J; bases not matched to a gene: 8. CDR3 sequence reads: CATRGTSGLYNEQFF. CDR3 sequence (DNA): TGTGCCACCCGGGGGACTAGCGGGCTTTACAATGAGCAGTTCTTC.

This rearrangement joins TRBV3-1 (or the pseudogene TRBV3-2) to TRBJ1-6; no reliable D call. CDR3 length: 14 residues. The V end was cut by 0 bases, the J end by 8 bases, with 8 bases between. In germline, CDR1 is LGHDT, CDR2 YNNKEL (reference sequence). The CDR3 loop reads CASSQDRSHSPLHF. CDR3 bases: TGTGCCAGCAGCCAAGATCGGTCTCATTCACCCCTCCACTTT.

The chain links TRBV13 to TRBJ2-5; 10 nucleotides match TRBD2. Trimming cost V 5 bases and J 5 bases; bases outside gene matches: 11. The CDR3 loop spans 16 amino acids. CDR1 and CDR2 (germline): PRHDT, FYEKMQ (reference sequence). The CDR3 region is CASSLSLAGFRETQYF. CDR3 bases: TGTGCCAGCAGCCTATCACTAGCGGGATTTCGCGAGACCCAGTACTTC.

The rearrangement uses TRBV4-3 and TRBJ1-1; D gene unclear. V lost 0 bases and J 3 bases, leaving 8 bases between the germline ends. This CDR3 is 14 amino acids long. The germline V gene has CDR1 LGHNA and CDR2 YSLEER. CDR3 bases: TGCGCCAGCAGCCAAGATTACAGAGACACTGAAGCTTTCTTT. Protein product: CASSQDYRDTEAFF.

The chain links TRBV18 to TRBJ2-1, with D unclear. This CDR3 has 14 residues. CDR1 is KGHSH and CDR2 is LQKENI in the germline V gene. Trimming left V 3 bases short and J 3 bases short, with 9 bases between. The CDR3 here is CASSPEELYNEQFF. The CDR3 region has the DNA TGTGCCAGCTCACCCGAGGAGCTCTACAATGAGCAGTTCTTC.

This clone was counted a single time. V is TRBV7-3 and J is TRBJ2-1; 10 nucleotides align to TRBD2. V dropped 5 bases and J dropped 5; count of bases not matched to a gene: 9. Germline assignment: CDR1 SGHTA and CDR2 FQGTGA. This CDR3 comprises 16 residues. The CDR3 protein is CASSPRGGLAHNEQFF. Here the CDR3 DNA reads TGTGCCAGCAGCCCGAGAGGGGGACTAGCGCACAATGAGCAGTTCTTC.